The 26 T cell receptor beta chains reported below all come from one sample, sequenced in a study of T cells after yellow fever vaccination. TCRdb recomputed calls from the 5' RACE reads with MiXCR, one row per CDR3 protein. This table has 200,000 to 300,000 distinct CDR3 sequences, roughly 3.7% appearing once. The sample was PBMCs, taken 15 days after the yellow fever booster vaccination. These receptors were obtained from a man younger than 35 who received the YFV17D yellow fever vaccine.

Concerning this clonotype: A read error may be the cause here, since a much bigger clone is one base away. Given the absence of the conserved phenylalanine or tryptophan at the CDR3 end, a read error is likely. The rearrangement joins TRBV6-5 to TRBJ2-1; TRBD2 is a possible D gene (5 bases). The CDR3 has 13 residues. Germline CDR1 reads MNHEY; CDR2 reads SVGAGI. Trimming pared 5 bases from V and 8 bases from J, leaving 13 bases between. CDR3 protein: CASSDYHLDEQFL. The CDR3 DNA reads TGTGCCAGCAGTGACTACCACCTCGATGAGCAGTTCCTC.

Ten or more counts support this clonotype. V gene TRBV29-1 combines with J gene TRBJ2-3, with D tentatively TRBD2 (6 bases). The V gene lost 6 bases and the J gene lost 5 bases, with 18 bases spanning the gap. The germline gives CDR1 SQVTM, CDR2 ANQGSEA. This CDR3 comprises 14 residues. The DNA of the CDR3 is TGCAGCGTCGAGCGGAACCACGGGGGAGATACGCAGTATTTT. Its translation is CSVERNHGGDTQYF.

Ten or more counts support this clonotype. This chain connects TRBV7-9 to TRBJ1-1, with D perhaps matching TRBD1 (5 bases). Trimming left V 2 bases short and J 1 base short, with 8 bases between. CDR3 length: 14 residues. The germline gives CDR1 SEHNR, CDR2 FQNEAQ (reference sequence). The CDR3 here is CASSLLGGNTEAFF. As DNA, the CDR3 is TGTGCCAGCAGCTTACTTGGGGGGAACACTGAAGCTTTCTTT.

This clonotype was counted at least ten times. The chain combines TRBV15 with TRBJ1-6; D not resolved. CDR1 and CDR2 from the germline V gene are LNHNV and YYDKDF (reference sequence). V dropped 0 bases and J dropped 10 bases, with 4 bases sitting between them. CDR3 length equals 12 residues. CDR3: CATSRDGSPLHF. CDR3 in DNA: TGTGCCACCAGCAGAGATGGCTCACCCCTCCACTTT.

The CDR3 region has the DNA TGTGCCAGCAGCGCTGGACAGCCCCGATGGAACACTGAAGCTTTCTTT. It is translated as CASSAGQPRWNTEAFF. This chain links TRBV7-2 with TRBJ1-1; TRBD1 might be the D (6 bases). This CDR3 is built from 16 residues. The ends were cut back, 5 bases at V and 1 base at J, with 17 bases in the middle. Germline lookup yields CDR1 SGHTA and CDR2 FQGNSA.

This clonotype showed up many times. The genes are TRBV20-1 and TRBJ2-7; TRBD2 agrees at 7 bases. Germline lookup yields CDR1 DFQATT and CDR2 SNEGSKA (reference sequence). The CDR3 has 14 amino acids. V gave up 3 bases and J gave up 2 bases; unmatched junction bases: 7. Written as DNA, the CDR3 is TGCAGTGCTAGGGGGGAGGGAGCACCCTACGAGCAGTACTTC. Its translation is CSARGEGAPYEQYF.

This clonotype showed up many times. The chain is built from TRBV9 and TRBJ2-2; D remains unclear. Germline CDR1 reads SGDLS; CDR2 reads YYNGEE. V gave up 0 bases and J gave up 3 bases, with 12 bases separating them. There are 16 residues in the CDR3. The CDR3 sequence is CASSVDGYLDTGELFF. CDR3 sequence (DNA): TGTGCCAGCAGCGTAGATGGGTACCTGGACACCGGGGAGCTGTTTTTT.

This clonotype has only a few counts. The rearrangement uses TRBV7-9 and TRBJ1-5, with no clear D. This CDR3 is built from 13 residues. CDR1 and CDR2 (germline): SEHNR, FQNEAQ (reference sequence). Trimming left V 5 bases short and J 1 base short, with 6 bases between. Here the CDR3 reads CASSRESNQPQHF. The CDR3 region has the DNA TGTGCCAGCAGCCGGGAAAGCAATCAGCCCCAGCATTTT.

The V gene is TRBV5-1, the J gene TRBJ2-5, with D possibly TRBD2 on 5 matching bases. The CDR3 runs to 15 residues. V was clipped by 4 bases and J by 2 bases, with 15 bases between them. Germline V gene data show CDR1 as SGHRS and CDR2 as YFSETQ. The CDR3 DNA is TGCGCCAGCAGCCCGCCCGGAGGCCTTCAAGAGACCCAGTACTTC. It is translated as CASSPPGGLQETQYF.

This clonotype came up many times. The chain is built from TRBV20-1 and TRBJ1-6, with D uncertain. The V gene lost 6 bases and the J gene lost 9 bases, with 12 bases spanning the gap. The germline gives CDR1 DFQATT, CDR2 SNEGSKA (reference sequence). The CDR3 is 12 residues long. CDR3 DNA: TGCAGTGCCACCACCACAGTTTCACCCCTCCACTTT. Its translation is CSATTTVSPLHF.

This clonotype appeared many times. The J gene is TRBJ1-1, the V gene TRBV5-1; TRBD1 matches at 8 bases. Germline lookup yields CDR1 SGHRS and CDR2 YFSETQ. CDR3 length equals 16 residues. The V gene end was trimmed by 0 bases and the J gene end by 1 base; junction bases not matched to a gene: 5. CDR3 in amino acids: CASSLVTGGSNTEAFF. The DNA for the CDR3 is TGCGCCAGCAGCTTGGTTACAGGGGGGTCGAACACTGAAGCTTTCTTT.

This clonotype has ten or more counts. The rearrangement joins TRBV28 to TRBJ1-2; the D gene is possibly TRBD1 (5 bases). Germline values: CDR1 MDHEN, CDR2 SYDVKM. V was clipped by 5 bases and J by 0 bases, with 7 bases between them. The CDR3 extends over 13 amino acids. The CDR3: CASSRQTNYGYTF. The CDR3, as DNA: TGTGCCAGCAGTAGACAGACTAACTATGGCTACACCTTC.

V usage is TRBV2 and J usage is TRBJ1-6, with D unclear. The CDR3 has 16 residues. Germline V gives CDR1 SNHLY, CDR2 FYNNEI. Trimming took off 6 bases at V and 6 bases at J, with 18 bases between the two ends. The CDR3 loop is CASSPQPKTVNSPLHF. CDR3 coding DNA: TGTGCCAGCAGCCCCCAGCCCAAGACGGTTAATTCACCCCTCCACTTT.

This chain connects TRBV5-1 to TRBJ2-3; 7 bases are a match to TRBD2. With 4 bases clipped from V and 4 bases from J, the junction kept 6 bases outside the gene matches. Germline values: CDR1 SGHRS, CDR2 YFSETQ. The CDR3 loop spans 14 amino acids. The CDR3 DNA sequence: TGCGCCAGCAGCATGGGAGCGGGGCCAGATACGCAGTATTTT. Translation: CASSMGAGPDTQYF.

As for this clonotype: Just one base apart from a much larger clone, this may be a read error. This chain uses TRBV19 with TRBJ2-7; D gene unclear. The CDR3 loop spans 12 amino acids. Germline CDR1 reads LNHDA; CDR2 reads SQIVND (reference sequence). DNA of the CDR3: TGTGCCACCGCCGACGTCTCCTACGAGCTGTACTTC. Amino acid sequence: CATADVSYELYF.

This clonotype was observed many times. This chain connects TRBV19 to TRBJ1-2; TRBD1 might be the D (5 bases). Per germline, CDR1 LNHDA and CDR2 SQIVND (reference sequence). The germline V and J ends were trimmed by 4 bases and 5 bases, with 11 bases remaining between them. The CDR3 sequence is 13 residues long. CDR3 sequence: CASSTGHSYGYTF. CDR3 bases: TGTGCCAGTAGTACCGGACACTCTTATGGCTACACCTTC.

This clonotype was recorded many times. The rearrangement joins TRBV12-3 or TRBV12-4 to TRBJ1-5, with D uncertain. This CDR3 has 12 amino acids. Trimming removed 3 bases from V and 6 bases from J, with 6 bases in between. This chain's CDR3 is CASSLWGQPQHF. CDR3 coding DNA: TGTGCCAGCAGTTTGTGGGGTCAGCCCCAGCATTTT.

This clonotype was found many times. The CDR3 loop is CASSPPQGYDGYTF. CDR3 nucleotide sequence: TGTGCCAGCAGCCCCCCACAGGGCTACGATGGCTACACCTTC. The chain is built from TRBV7-2 and TRBJ1-2; a weak D match, TRBD1 (6 bases). The V gene's germline CDR1 is SGHTA and CDR2 FQGNSA. The CDR3 covers 14 residues. Trimming removed 5 bases from V and 6 bases from J, with 16 bases in between.

This clonotype was found many times. Here the CDR3 DNA reads TGTGCCAGCAGCGCCGGAGTAGCGTATGGCTACACCTTC. Amino acid sequence: CASSAGVAYGYTF. This chain connects TRBV9 to TRBJ1-2; D call uncertain. Germline V gene lookup returns CDR1 SGDLS and CDR2 YYNGEE. The CDR3 consists of 13 residues. V lost 3 bases, J lost 5 bases, and 11 bases lay in between.

Ten or more counts support this clonotype. V usage is TRBV10-3 and J usage is TRBJ2-1, with 8 bases fitting TRBD1. Germline-derived CDR1 and CDR2 are ENHRY and SYGVKD. The CDR3 has 14 residues. The J segment lost 5 bases and the V segment lost 11 bases, leaving 11 bases of the junction unmatched. In nucleotides, the CDR3 is TGTGCCTCCCTCTTCGGACAGGGTAACAATGAGCAGTTCTTC. This sequence encodes CASLFGQGNNEQFF.

This clonotype was detected ten times or more. V is TRBV6-6 and J is TRBJ1-2, with TRBD1 identical over 10 bases. There are 17 residues in the CDR3. Trimming took 6 bases from V and 1 from J; bases not matched to a gene: 11. Germline V CDR1 and CDR2: MNHNY, SVGAGI (reference sequence). CDR3 region: CASRGPGQGFGNYGYTF. In DNA form, the CDR3 reads TGTGCCAGCAGAGGGCCGGGACAGGGGTTTGGTAACTATGGCTACACCTTC.

The sample holds many counts of this clonotype. V usage is TRBV5-1 and J usage is TRBJ1-4; the D gene is possibly TRBD1 (5 bases). V shed 4 bases and J shed 8 bases, with 15 bases lying between them. Germline loops: CDR1 SGHRS, CDR2 YFSETQ. CDR3 length: 14 amino acids. The CDR3 loop is CASSHRGPEEKLFF. CDR3 DNA: TGCGCCAGCAGCCATCGGGGCCCAGAGGAAAAACTGTTTTTT.

This clonotype was observed many times. The rearrangement joins TRBV3-2 to TRBJ1-1. TRBV3-2 is noted as a pseudogene. CDR3 length equals 14 residues. CDR3 region: CASSQSAGNTEAFF. CDR3 sequence (DNA): TGTGCCAGCAGCCAATCCGCCGGGAACACTGAAGCTTTCTTT.

This clonotype was seen ten or more times. The rearrangement joins TRBV5-6 to TRBJ1-2, with D possibly matching TRBD1 (6 bases). Per the germline V gene, CDR1 is SGHDT and CDR2 is YYEEEE. V was clipped by 4 bases and J by 4 bases, with 14 bases between them. The CDR3 runs to 14 residues. This CDR3 reads CASSLPGHSYGYTF. The CDR3 bases are TGTGCCAGCAGCCTACCGGGACACTCCTATGGCTACACCTTC.

This clonotype was seen many times. The chain has TRBV4-3 and TRBJ2-3, with D possibly being TRBD2 (7 bases). Trimming took off 4 bases at V and 0 bases at J, with 14 bases between the two ends. CDR3 length equals 16 residues. Germline V gene data show CDR1 as LGHNA and CDR2 as YSLEER. CDR3 protein: CASSLGGAASTDTQYF. In nucleotides, the CDR3 is TGCGCCAGCAGCCTGGGGGGGGCCGCTAGCACAGATACGCAGTATTTT.

This clonotype was observed at least ten times. The chain recombines TRBV6-2 or TRBV6-3 with TRBJ2-1; the D is unclear. Trimming shortened V by 2 bases and J by 7 bases, and 6 bases separated the two germline ends. Per germline, CDR1 MNHEY and CDR2 SVGEGT. The length of the CDR3 is 12 residues. The chain's CDR3 is CASSYLENEQFF. The CDR3 DNA reads as TGTGCCAGCAGTTACCTGGAAAATGAGCAGTTCTTC.